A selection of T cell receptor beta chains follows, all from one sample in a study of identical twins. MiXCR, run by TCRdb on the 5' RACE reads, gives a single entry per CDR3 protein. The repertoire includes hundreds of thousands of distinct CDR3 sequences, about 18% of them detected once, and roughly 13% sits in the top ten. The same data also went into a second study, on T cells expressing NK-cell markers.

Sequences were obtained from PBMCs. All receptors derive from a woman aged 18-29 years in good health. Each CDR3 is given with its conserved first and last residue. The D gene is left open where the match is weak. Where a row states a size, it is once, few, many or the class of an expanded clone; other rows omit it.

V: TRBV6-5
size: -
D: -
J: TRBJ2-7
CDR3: CASSSGGPWVDEQYF
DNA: TGTGCCAGCAGTTCAGGGGGGCCCTGGGTGGACGAGCAGTACTTC

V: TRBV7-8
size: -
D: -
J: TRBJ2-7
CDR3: CASSFSPPPGEQYF
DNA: TGTGCCAGCAGCTTTAGTCCCCCTCCGGGCGAGCAGTACTTC

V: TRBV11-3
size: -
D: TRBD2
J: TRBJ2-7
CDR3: CASSDGTSGVHEQYF
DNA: TGTGCCAGCAGCGATGGGACTAGCGGGGTCCACGAGCAGTACTTC

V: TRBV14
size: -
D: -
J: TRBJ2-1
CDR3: CASSQDRAGTFYNEQFF
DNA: TGTGCCAGCAGCCAAGACCGGGCGGGGACATTCTACAATGAGCAGTTCTTC

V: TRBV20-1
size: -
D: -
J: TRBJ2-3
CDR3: CSALPAVDTQYF
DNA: TGCAGTGCCCTTCCCGCGGTTGATACGCAGTATTTT

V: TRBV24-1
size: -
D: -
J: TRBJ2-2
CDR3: CATSAQLSGELFF
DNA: TGTGCCACCAGTGCCCAATTATCCGGGGAGCTGTTTTTT

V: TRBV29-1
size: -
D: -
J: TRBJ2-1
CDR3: CSSTASGNEQFF
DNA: TGCAGCTCTACAGCCAGCGGGAATGAGCAGTTCTTC

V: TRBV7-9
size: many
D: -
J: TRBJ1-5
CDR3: CASSLSDAGQPQHF
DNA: TGTGCCAGCAGCTTAAGCGACGCGGGTCAGCCCCAGCATTTT

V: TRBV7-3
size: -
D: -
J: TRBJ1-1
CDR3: CASSLTILNTEAFF
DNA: TGTGCCAGCAGCTTAACGATCCTGAACACTGAAGCTTTCTTT

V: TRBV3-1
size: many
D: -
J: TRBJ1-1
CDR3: CASGTGTEAFF
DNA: TGTGCCAGTGGGACTGGGACTGAAGCTTTCTTT

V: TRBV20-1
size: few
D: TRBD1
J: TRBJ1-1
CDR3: CSARQGEDEAFF
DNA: TGCAGTGCTCGACAGGGGGAGGATGAAGCTTTCTTT

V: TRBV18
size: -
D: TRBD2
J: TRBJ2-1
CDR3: CASLTGLGGNNEQFF
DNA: TGTGCCAGCTTGACGGGACTAGGGGGAAACAATGAGCAGTTCTTC

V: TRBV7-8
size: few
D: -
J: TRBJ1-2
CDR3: CASSRTEGNLYGYTF
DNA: TGTGCCAGCAGCCGCACAGAGGGTAACCTCTATGGCTACACCTTC

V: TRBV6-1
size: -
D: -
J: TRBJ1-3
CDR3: CASSRDGYSGNTIYF
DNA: TGTGCCAGCAGCCGCGACGGTTACTCTGGAAACACCATATATTTT

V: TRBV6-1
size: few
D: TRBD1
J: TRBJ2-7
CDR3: CASSRQGSTYEQYF
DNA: TGTGCCAGCAGTCGACAGGGCTCAACCTACGAGCAGTACTTC

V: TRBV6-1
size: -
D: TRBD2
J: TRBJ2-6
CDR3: CASRERLAGLSSGANVLTF
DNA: TGTGCCAGCAGAGAGAGGCTAGCGGGTCTTAGCTCTGGGGCCAACGTCCTGACTTTC

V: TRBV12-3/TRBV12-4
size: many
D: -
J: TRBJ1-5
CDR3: CASSNRNSNQPQHF
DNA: TGTGCCAGCAGCAACAGGAATAGCAATCAGCCCCAGCATTTT

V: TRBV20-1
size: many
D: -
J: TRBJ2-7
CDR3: CSAESNTYEQYF
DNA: TGCAGTGCGGAGAGCAACACCTACGAGCAGTACTTC

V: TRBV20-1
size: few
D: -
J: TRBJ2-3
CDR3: CSARVHEQGRKDTQYF
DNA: TGCAGTGCTAGAGTTCATGAACAGGGGAGGAAGGATACGCAGTATTTT

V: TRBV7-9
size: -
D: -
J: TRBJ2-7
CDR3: CASSPQDREEYF
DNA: TGTGCCAGCAGCCCTCAAGACAGGGAGGAGTACTTC

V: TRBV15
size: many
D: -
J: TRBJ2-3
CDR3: CATSRAIQESTQYF
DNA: TGTGCCACCAGCAGAGCCATCCAGGAGAGTACGCAGTATTTT

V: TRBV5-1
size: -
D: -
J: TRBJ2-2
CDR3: CASSLPATGELFF
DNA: TGCGCCAGCAGCTTGCCAGCCACCGGGGAGCTGTTTTTT

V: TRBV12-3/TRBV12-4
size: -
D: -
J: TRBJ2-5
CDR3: CASSFYQDPERAQYF
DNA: TGTGCCAGCAGTTTTTATCAAGACCCCGAGCGGGCCCAGTACTTC

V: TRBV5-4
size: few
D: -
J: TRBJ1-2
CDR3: CASSLRAGNYGYTF
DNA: TGTGCCAGCAGCTTGCGGGCGGGAAACTATGGCTACACCTTC

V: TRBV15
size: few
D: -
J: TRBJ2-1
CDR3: CATSRDFGGARNEQFF
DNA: TGTGCCACCAGCAGAGATTTCGGGGGCGCCAGGAATGAGCAGTTCTTC